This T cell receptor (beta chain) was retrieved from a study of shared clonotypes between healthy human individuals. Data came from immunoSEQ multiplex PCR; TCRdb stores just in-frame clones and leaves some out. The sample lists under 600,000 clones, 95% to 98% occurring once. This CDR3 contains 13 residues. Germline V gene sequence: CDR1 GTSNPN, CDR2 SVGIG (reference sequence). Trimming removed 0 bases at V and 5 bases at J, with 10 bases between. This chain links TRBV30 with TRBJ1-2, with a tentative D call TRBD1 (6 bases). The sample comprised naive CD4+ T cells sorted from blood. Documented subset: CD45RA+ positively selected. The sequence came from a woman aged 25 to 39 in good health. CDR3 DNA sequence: TGTGCCTGGAGTGTAACAGGGTCATATGGCTACACCTTC. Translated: CAWSVTGSYGYTF.